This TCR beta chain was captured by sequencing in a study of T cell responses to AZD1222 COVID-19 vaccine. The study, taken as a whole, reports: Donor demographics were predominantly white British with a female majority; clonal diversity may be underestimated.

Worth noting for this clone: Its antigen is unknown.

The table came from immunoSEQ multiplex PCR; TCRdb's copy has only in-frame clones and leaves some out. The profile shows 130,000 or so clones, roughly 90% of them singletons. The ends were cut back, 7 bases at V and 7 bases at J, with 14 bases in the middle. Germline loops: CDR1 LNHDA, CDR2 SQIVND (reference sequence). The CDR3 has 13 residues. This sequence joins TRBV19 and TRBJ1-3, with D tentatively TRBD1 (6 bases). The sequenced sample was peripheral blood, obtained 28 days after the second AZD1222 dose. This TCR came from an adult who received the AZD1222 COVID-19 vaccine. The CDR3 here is CASTRRGSNTIYF. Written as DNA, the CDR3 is TGTGCCAGTACCCGCAGGGGAAGCAACACCATATATTTT.